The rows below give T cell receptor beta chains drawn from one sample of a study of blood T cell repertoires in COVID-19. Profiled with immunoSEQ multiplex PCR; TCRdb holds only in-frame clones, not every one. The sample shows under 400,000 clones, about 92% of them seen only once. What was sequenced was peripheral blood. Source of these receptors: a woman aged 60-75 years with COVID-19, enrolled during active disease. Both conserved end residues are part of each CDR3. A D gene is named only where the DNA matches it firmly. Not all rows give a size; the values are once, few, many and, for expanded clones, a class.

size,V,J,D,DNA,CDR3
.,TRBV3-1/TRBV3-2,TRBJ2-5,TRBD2,TGTGCCAGCAGCCCTCCTAGCGGGGGGACCTCCGGGGAGACCCAGTACTTC,CASSPPSGGTSGETQYF
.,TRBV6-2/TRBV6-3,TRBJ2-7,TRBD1,TGTGCCAGCAGTTACCTAGGACAGGGGGCTTCCGAGCAGTACTTC,CASSYLGQGASEQYF
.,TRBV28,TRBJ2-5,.,TGTGCCAGCAGTACCCCCGGGACATTGTACCAAGAGACCCAGTACTTC,CASSTPGTLYQETQYF
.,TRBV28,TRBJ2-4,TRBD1,TGTGCCAGCAGTTCCCCCCGGGACAGAACAAATTTAGCCAAAAACATTCAGTACTTC,CASSSPRDRTNLAKNIQYF
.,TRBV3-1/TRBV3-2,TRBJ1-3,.,TGTGCCAGCAGCCAAGATTTCAGGTCACCAACCTCTTGGGGAAACACCATATATTTT,CASSQDFRSPTSWGNTIYF
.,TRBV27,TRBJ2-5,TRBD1,TGTGCCAGCACCCGGGACAGGGCGAGTGAGACCCAGTACTTC,CASTRDRASETQYF
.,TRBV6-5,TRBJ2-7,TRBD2,TGTGCCAGCAGCCCCACTAGCGGGGGGGCCTACGAGCAGTACTTC,CASSPTSGGAYEQYF
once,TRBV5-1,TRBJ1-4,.,TGCGCCAGCAGCGAAGGGGGAACTAATGAAAAACTGTTTTTT,CASSEGGTNEKLFF
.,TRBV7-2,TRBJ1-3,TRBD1,TGTGCCAGCAGCCGGGACAGGGTCAGGAGCTCTGGAAACACCATATATTTT,CASSRDRVRSSGNTIYF
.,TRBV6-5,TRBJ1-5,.,TGTGCCAGCAGGGAGTTTATGACCCAGCATTTT,CASREFMTQHF
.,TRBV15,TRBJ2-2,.,TGTGCCACCAGCCCAAAGAGGGCCGGGGAGCTGTTTTTT,CATSPKRAGELFF
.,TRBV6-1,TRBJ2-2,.,TGTGCCAGCAGTGAGCCTCCAGGGGTTACCGGGGAGCTGTTTTTT,CASSEPPGVTGELFF
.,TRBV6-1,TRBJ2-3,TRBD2,TGTGCCAGCAGTGAAGTCCGACTAGCGGGGAAGACAGATACGCAGTATTTT,CASSEVRLAGKTDTQYF
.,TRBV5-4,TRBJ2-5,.,TGTGCCAGCAGCTTGGCCGAGGAGACCCAGTACTTC,CASSLAEETQYF
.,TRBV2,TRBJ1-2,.,TGTGCCAGCAGTGGGACAGCCTATGGCTACACCTTC,CASSGTAYGYTF
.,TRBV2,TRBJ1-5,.,TGTGCCAGCAGGACAGACAGGTATAGCAATCAGCCCCAGCATTTT,CASRTDRYSNQPQHF
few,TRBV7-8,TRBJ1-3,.,TGTGCCAGCAGCTACCGGAGGGGCTCTGGAAACACCATATATTTT,CASSYRRGSGNTIYF
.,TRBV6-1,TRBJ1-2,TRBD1,TGTGCCAGCAGTGACAGGGGGCAGAACTATGGCTACACCTTC,CASSDRGQNYGYTF
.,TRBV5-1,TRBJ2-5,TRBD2,TGCGCCAGCAGCCCTAGCGGGGGGGCCGGAGAGACCCAGTACTTC,CASSPSGGAGETQYF
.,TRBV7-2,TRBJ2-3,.,TGTGCCAGCAGCTTAGCGCCGGGAGATACGCAGTATTTT,CASSLAPGDTQYF
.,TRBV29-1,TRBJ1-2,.,TGCAGCGTTGTTCGGCAGGGTTATGGCTACACCTTC,CSVVRQGYGYTF
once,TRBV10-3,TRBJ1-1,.,TGTGCCATCAGTTCGGGAACTGAAGCTTTCTTT,CAISSGTEAFF
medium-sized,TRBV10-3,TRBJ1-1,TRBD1,TGTGCCATCAGCGACAGGGGTACGTATAGCACTGAAGCTTTCTTT,CAISDRGTYSTEAFF
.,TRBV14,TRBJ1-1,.,TGTGCCAGCAGCCAGGGCCTACAACACACTGAAGCTTTCTTT,CASSQGLQHTEAFF
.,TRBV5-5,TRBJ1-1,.,TGTGCCAGCAGCTCTTACGGGATTACTGAAGCTTTCTTT,CASSSYGITEAFF
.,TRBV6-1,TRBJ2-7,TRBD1,TGTGCCAGCAGTGACGGGTACAGGGGTTCGTACGAGCAGTACTTC,CASSDGYRGSYEQYF
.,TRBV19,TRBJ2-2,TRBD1,TGTGCCAGTAGTATAGAGGACAGGGGTCACACCGGGGAGCTGTTTTTT,CASSIEDRGHTGELFF
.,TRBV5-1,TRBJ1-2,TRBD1,TGCGCCAGCAGCCTGCCGGACAGGGGGGTTGGCTACACCTTC,CASSLPDRGVGYTF
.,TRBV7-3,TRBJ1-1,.,TGTGCCAGCAGCTTAGATGGCGGGAGGGCGGTTGAAGCTTTCTTT,CASSLDGGRAVEAFF
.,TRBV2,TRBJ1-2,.,TGTGCCAGCAGCGCTAACGGCGGGCCCCCTGATGGCTACACCTTC,CASSANGGPPDGYTF
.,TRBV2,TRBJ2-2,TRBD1,TGTGCCAGCAGCGGCCGGACAGGGTCATCCGGGGAGCTGTTTTTT,CASSGRTGSSGELFF
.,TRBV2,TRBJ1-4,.,TGTGCCAGCAGTGACCCTAACACAGGAACTAATGAAAAACTGTTTTTT,CASSDPNTGTNEKLFF
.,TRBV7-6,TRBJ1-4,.,TGTGCCAGCAGCTCCCGAACAGCAACTAATGAAAAACTGTTTTTT,CASSSRTATNEKLFF
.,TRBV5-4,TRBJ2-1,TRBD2,TGTGCCAGCAGCTTGTTCGGACTAGCGGGGGGCTCCTCCTACAATGAGCAGTTCTTC,CASSLFGLAGGSSYNEQFF
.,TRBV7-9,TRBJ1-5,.,TGTGCCAGCAGCTTAGCGGAGAATCAGCCCCAGCATTTT,CASSLAENQPQHF
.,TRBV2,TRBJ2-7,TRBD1,TGTGCCAGCAGGCCGGACAGGGGGCTATACGAGCAGTACTTC,CASRPDRGLYEQYF
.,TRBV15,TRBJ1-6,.,TGTGCCACCAGCCGAGCTATGGGCAATTCACCCCTCCACTTT,CATSRAMGNSPLHF
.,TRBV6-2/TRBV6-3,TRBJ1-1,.,TGTGCCAGCAGTTACGGCCTTAGGAGGACTGAAGCTTTCTTT,CASSYGLRRTEAFF
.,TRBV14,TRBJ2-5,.,TGTGCCAGCAGCCTTTGGCTAGCCGGGGGCCAAGAGACCCAGTACTTC,CASSLWLAGGQETQYF
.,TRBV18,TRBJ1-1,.,TGTGCCAGCACCCTGAGCGCCTCGAACACTGAAGCTTTCTTT,CASTLSASNTEAFF
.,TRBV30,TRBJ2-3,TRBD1,TGTGCCTGGAGAATGGCCGGGACAGGAAGAAGAAATACGCAGTATTTT,CAWRMAGTGRRNTQYF
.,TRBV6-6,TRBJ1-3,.,TGTGCCAGCAGTTACTACAGGGCCTCTGGAAACACCATATATTTT,CASSYYRASGNTIYF
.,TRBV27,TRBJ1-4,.,TGTGCCAGCAGTTTATCCCCAGGCAGGGAAAGAGGTGAAAAACTGTTTTTT,CASSLSPGRERGEKLFF
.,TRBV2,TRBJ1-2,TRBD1,TGTGCCAGCAGACGGGACAGCAACTATGGCTACACCTTC,CASRRDSNYGYTF
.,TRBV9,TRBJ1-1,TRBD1,TGTGCCAGCAGCCGACAGGGGGCAGGGATGAACACTGAAGCTTTCTTT,CASSRQGAGMNTEAFF
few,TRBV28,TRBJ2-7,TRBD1,TGTGCCAGCAACAGAAGGGGGCGCGAGCAGTACTTC,CASNRRGREQYF
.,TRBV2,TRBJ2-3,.,TGTGCCAGCAGTGGCCCTTCCCAGGGTTTTATCACAGATACGCAGTATTTT,CASSGPSQGFITDTQYF
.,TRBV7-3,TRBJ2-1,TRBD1,TGTGCCAGCAGCTTCTCCGGGACAGGGGGGGTTAATGAGCAGTTCTTC,CASSFSGTGGVNEQFF
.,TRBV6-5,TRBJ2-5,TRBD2,TGTGCCAGCGGAGCGGGGGTTCCACAAGAGACCCAGTACTTC,CASGAGVPQETQYF
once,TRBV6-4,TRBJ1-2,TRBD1,TGTGCCAGCAGTGGAACAGCCGGGACAGTCGACGCCTTC,CASSGTAGTVDAF
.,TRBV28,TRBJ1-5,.,TGTGCCAGCAGTTTGGCAGGCAAAGGCCAGCCCCAGCATTTT,CASSLAGKGQPQHF
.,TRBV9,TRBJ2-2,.,TGTGCCAGCAGCGCCACTGGACAGACGGTCGGGGAGCTGTTTTTT,CASSATGQTVGELFF
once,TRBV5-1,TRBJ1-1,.,TGCGCCAGCAGCTTGGGGCAGATACACACTGAAGCTTTCTTT,CASSLGQIHTEAFF
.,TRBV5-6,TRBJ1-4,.,TGTGCCAGCAGCTTGCCAGATGAAAAACTGTTTTTT,CASSLPDEKLFF